This T cell receptor (beta chain) was identified during a study of OX40 agonist ivuxolimab in advanced cancers. Study summary: Patients treated during dose escalation were battling hepatocellular carcinoma, melanoma, renal cell or head and neck cancer. Study outcomes and limitations: The authors did not determine the antigen specificity of the expanded peripheral T cells.

The germline V gene has CDR1 SGHNT and CDR2 YYREEE (reference sequence). This CDR3 has 12 residues. V was pared by 1 base and J by 3 bases, with 4 bases between. About this clone itself: Its antigen is not known.

Here immunoSEQ multiplex PCR was the method, and the copy in TCRdb shows in-frame clones only, minus some. The sample lists under 55,000 clones, less than 90% occurring once. The chain combines TRBV5-4 with TRBJ2-5, with no clear D. The TCR comes from an adult with an advanced solid tumor such as melanoma, head and neck, liver or kidney cancer. The sample consisted of CD4+ or CD8+ T cells sorted from blood, taken in a trial of the OX40 agonist ivuxolimab. In DNA, the CDR3 is TGTGCCAGCAGCTTGCCGAAAGAGACCCAGTACTTC. Protein sequence: CASSLPKETQYF.